The 6 T cell receptor beta chains listed next were all sequenced from one sample in a study of shared clonotypes between healthy human individuals (TCRdb year 2020). Libraries were made using the immunoSEQ multiplex PCR assay. This immuneACCESS table, as held by TCRdb, lists in-frame sequences with V and J called but not all clones. Of the missing ones, under half trace to an unresolved V gene in checked studies; the others have no known cause. The sample includes fewer than 600,000 clones, with approximately 77% observed a single time. The ten largest clones add up to approximately 12% of the sample. Sequences were obtained from PBMCs. The receptors were sampled from a woman in her thirties or forties in good health. Some clones in this sample may be carry-over from other donors' samples.

The chain has TRBV5-1 and TRBJ2-7, with 9 bases fitting TRBD1. The CDR3 extends over 15 amino acids. V lost 5 bases to trimming and J lost 6 bases; unmatched junction nucleotides: 12. In germline, CDR1 is SGHRS, CDR2 YFSETQ. CDR3 region: CASRRGQGPSIEQYF. The DNA for the CDR3 is TGCGCCAGCAGAAGAGGACAGGGGCCGTCTATCGAGCAGTACTTC.

The gene calls are TRBV6-6 and TRBJ1-5; tentative D call: TRBD1 (6 bases). The V end lost 0 bases, the J end lost 5 bases, and 8 bases lay between the germline ends. The CDR3 is made up of 14 amino acids. The germline CDR1 and CDR2 sequences are MNHNY and SVGAGI (reference sequence). For the CDR3, the DNA is TGTGCCAGCAGTTACTCGAGACAGGATCAGCCCCAGCATTTT. Translating it yields CASSYSRQDQPQHF.

This clone was recorded many times. V is TRBV7-6 and J is TRBJ2-2; 8 nucleotides align to TRBD2. The CDR3 totals 15 residues. V shed 7 bases, J shed 5 bases, and the junction held 9 bases outside the gene matches. Looked up from germline, CDR1 is SGHVS and CDR2 is FNYEAQ. This CDR3 is CASTWSGRGTGELFF. CDR3 bases: TGTGCCAGCACCTGGAGCGGGAGAGGGACCGGGGAGCTGTTTTTT.

This rearrangement joins TRBV11-2 to TRBJ1-2; tentatively, D is TRBD1 (6 bases). Trimming left V 6 bases short and J 5 bases short, with 13 bases between. The CDR3 length is 13 residues. In germline, CDR1 is SGHAT, CDR2 FQNNGV. Here the CDR3 reads CASSSGAGYGYTF. The CDR3 nucleotides are TGTGCCAGCAGTTCAGGGGCGGGGTATGGCTACACCTTC.

The gene calls are TRBV29-1 and TRBJ1-1; D ambiguous. V dropped 1 base and J dropped 7 bases, with 10 bases sitting between them. This CDR3 comprises 12 residues. CDR1 SQVTM and CDR2 ANQGSEA come from the germline V gene. The CDR3 reads CSVEGFVSEAFF. In DNA form, the CDR3 reads TGCAGCGTTGAAGGGTTCGTCAGTGAAGCTTTCTTT.

This rearrangement joins TRBV15 to TRBJ2-7, with 10 positions matching TRBD2. CDR3 length: 16 residues. V shed 0 bases and J 4 bases; nucleotides not matched to a gene: 6. The germline gives CDR1 LNHNV, CDR2 YYDKDF (reference sequence). CDR3 in DNA: TGTGCCACCAGCAGAGATTTAACTAGCGGGATGTACGAGCAGTACTTC. This encodes CATSRDLTSGMYEQYF.